These 17 T cell receptor beta chains were sequenced from one sample in a study of shared clonotypes between healthy human individuals (dated by TCRdb to 2018 to 2021). The library was prepared using the immunoSEQ multiplex PCR assay. TCRdb took over this immuneACCESS table, retaining in-frame rearrangements with V and J assigned. Such tables are incomplete; in checked studies, under half of the missing clones stem from an unresolved V gene, and the remainder is unexplained. Within this sample are about 1.5 million clones, with 95% to 99% of them counted one time only. The ten largest clones take up approximately 0.44% of the sample. Sequencing used naive CD4+ T cells sorted from blood. What this sample's cell subset or site label stands for: CD45RA+ positively selected. Receptors were obtained from a man aged 30 to 39 in good health.

To note about this clone: Other DNA sequences in this specimen translate into the identical CDR3. CDR3 bases: TGTGCCAGCAGCCTACTAGCGGGAGCCTACAATGAGCAGTTCTTC. Translation: CASSLLAGAYNEQFF. The rearrangement joins TRBV7-9 to TRBJ2-1; TRBD2 aligns across 11 bases. This CDR3 is built from 15 residues. V was clipped by 5 bases and J by 2 bases; unmatched bases: 2. Germline V gene sequence: CDR1 SEHNR, CDR2 FQNEAQ (reference sequence).

This rearrangement joins TRBV5-6 to TRBJ2-7; no reliable D call. The CDR3 totals 13 residues. The germline CDR1 and CDR2 sequences are SGHDT and YYEEEE. V dropped 8 bases and J dropped 7 bases, with 19 bases sitting between them. The CDR3: CARRTESLGEQYF. The CDR3 nucleotides are TGTGCCAGGAGGACGGAGTCCTTGGGGGAGCAGTACTTC.

CDR3 amino acids: CASSLGGRNDEQFF. The CDR3 region has the DNA TGTGCCAGCAGCTTAGGCGGGAGGAACGATGAGCAGTTCTTC. The chain recombines TRBV11-3 with TRBJ2-1, with 8 bases matching TRBD2. Losses at the gene ends were 1 base for V and 8 bases for J; bases not matched to a gene: 4. There are 14 residues in the CDR3. CDR1 is SGHNT and CDR2 is YENEEA in the germline V gene.

The chain couples TRBV29-1 to TRBJ2-1; TRBD2 might be the D (7 bases). The CDR3 is made up of 16 amino acids. Germline V gene sequence: CDR1 SQVTM, CDR2 ANQGSEA. V lost 4 bases and J lost 6, with 22 bases in between. CDR3 in DNA: TGCAGCGTTGTAAGTAGGAGGGAGGGGGGAACCAATGAGCAGTTCTTC. Protein sequence: CSVVSRREGGTNEQFF.

V is TRBV5-1 and J is TRBJ2-1; 10 positions agree with TRBD2. The CDR3 loop spans 13 amino acids. Germline V gene lookup returns CDR1 SGHRS and CDR2 YFSETQ. Germline trimming cut 4 bases from V and 5 bases from J; bases unmatched to any gene: 0. The DNA for the CDR3 is TGCGCCAGCAGCACTAGCGGGGACAATGAGCAGTTCTTC. Translated, it gives CASSTSGDNEQFF.

V and J are TRBV2 and TRBJ2-1; 9 bases agree with TRBD1. The length of the CDR3 is 15 residues. The V gene end was trimmed by 1 base and the J gene end by 5 bases; junction bases not matched to a gene: 3. The germline V gene encodes CDR1 SNHLY and CDR2 FYNNEI. CDR3 protein: CASSEGGQGNNEQFF. CDR3 DNA: TGTGCCAGCAGTGAAGGGGGACAGGGTAACAATGAGCAGTTCTTC.

The chain combines TRBV5-1 with TRBJ2-3; TRBD2 matches 8 bases. The CDR3 is made up of 15 amino acids. Germline-derived CDR1 and CDR2 are SGHRS and YFSETQ. The junction had 9 bases not matched to a gene; V was cut back by 4 bases and J by 5 bases. The CDR3 DNA reads as TGCGCCAGCAGCCCTCCGGGACTAGAAGGAGATACGCAGTATTTT. Amino acids: CASSPPGLEGDTQYF.

This clone was picked up one time. The chain has TRBV30 and TRBJ1-1; D unclear. The CDR3 is 14 amino acids. CDR1 is GTSNPN and CDR2 is SVGIG in the germline V gene (reference sequence). V was shortened by 0 bases and J by 0 bases, with 8 bases between the two germline ends. This chain's CDR3 is CAWSVVQMNTEAFF. In nucleotides, the CDR3 is TGTGCCTGGAGTGTTGTCCAGATGAACACTGAAGCTTTCTTT.

Details on this clone: In the same sample, other DNA sequences code for this CDR3. The V and J genes are TRBV11-2 and TRBJ2-5; D is unclear. Trimming left V 3 bases short and J 5 bases short, with 10 bases between. CDR3 length: 13 residues. Germline lookup yields CDR1 SGHAT and CDR2 FQNNGV. CDR3 sequence (DNA): TGTGCCAGCAGCTTTGGGTTTGGGGAGACCCAGTACTTC. The encoded protein is CASSFGFGETQYF. The whole variable domain, remainder taken from reference TRBV11-2 and TRBJ2-5, is EAGVAQSPRYKIIEKRQSVAFWCNPISGHATLYWYQQILGQGPKLLIQFQNNGVVDDSQLPKDRFSAERLKGVDSTLKIQPAKLEDSAVYLCASSFGFGETQYFGPGTRLLVL.

The chain employs TRBV5-1 and TRBJ2-5, with D tentatively TRBD1 (7 bases). V lost 1 base to trimming and J lost 3 bases, with 13 bases between them. The CDR3 is 15 amino acids. The germline gives CDR1 SGHRS, CDR2 YFSETQ. DNA of the CDR3: TGCGCCAGCAGCTTGTTAGGGGGCGGGGAAGAGACCCAGTACTTC. Translated: CASSLLGGGEETQYF.

V gene TRBV18 combines with J gene TRBJ1-2; tentatively, D is TRBD1 (5 bases). V dropped 2 bases and J dropped 3 bases, with 10 bases sitting between them. The CDR3 extends over 14 amino acids. CDR1 KGHSH and CDR2 LQKENI come from the germline V gene. The CDR3 loop is CASSPGGEHYGYTF. The CDR3 nucleotides are TGTGCCAGCTCACCAGGGGGAGAACACTATGGCTACACCTTC.

The J gene is TRBJ1-1, the V gene TRBV4-1; maybe TRBD1 (6 bases). The germline CDR1 and CDR2 sequences are MGHRA and YSYEKL. This CDR3 comprises 15 residues. V shed 1 base and J shed 0 bases, with 9 bases lying between them. CDR3 protein: CASSQARDMNTEAFF. The CDR3 nucleotides read TGCGCCAGCAGCCAAGCCAGGGACATGAACACTGAAGCTTTCTTT.

The chain has TRBV6-4 and TRBJ2-1; maybe TRBD2 (6 bases). Germline CDR1 reads MRHNA; CDR2 reads SNTAGT. The CDR3 extends over 14 amino acids. V lost 6 bases to trimming and J lost 0 bases, with 9 bases between them. The CDR3 reads CASREGSSYNEQFF. As DNA, the CDR3 is TGTGCCAGCAGGGAGGGGAGCTCCTACAATGAGCAGTTCTTC.

The chain uses TRBV27 and TRBJ2-3; unclear D gene. Germline CDR1 and CDR2: MNHEY and SMNVEV (reference sequence). Trimming removed 6 bases from V and 2 bases from J, with 6 bases in between. The CDR3 sequence is 12 residues long. Here the CDR3 reads CASSHATDTQYF. CDR3 DNA sequence: TGTGCCAGCAGCCACGCCACAGATACGCAGTATTTT.

This sequence joins TRBV27 and TRBJ1-1; D gene unclear. Deletions cut 0 bases from V and 4 bases from J, with 24 bases between. Per germline, CDR1 MNHEY and CDR2 SMNVEV (reference sequence). The CDR3 totals 19 residues. In DNA form, the CDR3 reads TGTGCCAGCAGTTTATCCCCTTTAAACCCAGGCCCAGGCGGCACTGAAGCTTTCTTT. Its protein product is CASSLSPLNPGPGGTEAFF.

The chain is built from TRBV5-4 and TRBJ2-7, with 14 bases fitting TRBD2. Germline V lookup: CDR1 SGHNT, CDR2 YYREEE (reference sequence). Trimming at V came to 4 bases and at J to 3 bases, leaving 12 bases not matched to a gene. The CDR3 spans 18 residues. The CDR3 DNA follows: TGTGCCAGCAGCCTTTTGACTAGCGGGAGGGCTCCGAACTACGAGCAGTACTTC. As protein: CASSLLTSGRAPNYEQYF.

This chain connects TRBV5-1 to TRBJ2-1; D is perhaps TRBD1 or TRBD2 (5 bases each). Germline V lookup: CDR1 SGHRS, CDR2 YFSETQ. Trimming shortened V by 4 bases and J by 4 bases, and 33 bases separated the two germline ends. This CDR3 spans 21 amino acids. CDR3 bases: TGCGCCAGCAGCCCCATGGGGGTTAGCGCTACACCCTTGCCCCGTTACAATGAGCAGTTCTTC. Encoded protein: CASSPMGVSATPLPRYNEQFF.